A selection of T cell receptor beta chains follows, all from one sample in a study of T cell repertoires in breast cancer. One entry per CDR3 protein, called by TCRdb with MiXCR from the emulsion pairing reads. The data show some 37,000 distinct CDR3 sequences, 35% to 50% seen once. Sequencing was carried out using CD8+ T cells. The source of these receptors is a pool of human donors with breast cancer or a healthy control (not recorded which). CDR3s include the opening cysteine and the closing phenylalanine or tryptophan. The D gene is left open where the match is weak. For some rows the clone size is stated as once, few or many, or as a class when expanded; others skip it.

CDR3 length	V gene	clone size	D gene	J gene	CDR3 protein	CDR3 DNA
11	TRBV19	few	.	TRBJ2-7	CASSGGYEQYF	TGTGCCAGTAGTGGGGGCTACGAGCAGTACTTC
12	TRBV11-2	once	.	TRBJ2-1	CASSLESFTQFF	TGTGCCAGCAGCTTAGAGTCCTTTACTCAGTTCTTC
14	TRBV20-1	.	.	TRBJ1-2	CSASGGVQNYGYTF	TGCAGTGCTAGTGGAGGGGTGCAGAACTATGGCTACACCTTC
12	TRBV29-1	.	TRBD2	TRBJ2-7	CSVGAHGGEQYF	TGCAGCGTTGGGGCCCACGGGGGGGAGCAGTACTTC
12	TRBV3-1	few	.	TRBJ2-5	CASSQANPPQYF	TGTGCCAGCAGCCAGGCTAACCCTCCCCAGTACTTC
16	TRBV15	.	TRBD1	TRBJ1-5	CATSRTGQGRNQPQHF	TGTGCCACCAGCAGAACCGGACAGGGCCGAAATCAGCCCCAGCATTTT
16	TRBV6-1	.	TRBD1	TRBJ2-3	CASSQGRDRGTDTQYF	TGTGCCAGCAGCCAGGGGAGGGACAGGGGGACAGATACGCAGTATTTT
14	TRBV2	.	TRBD1	TRBJ1-6	CASSRGQGRAPLHF	TGTGCCAGCAGCCGCGGACAGGGCCGGGCACCCCTCCACTTT
13	TRBV5-4	few	.	TRBJ2-3	CASSPNYDNTQYF	TGTGCCAGCAGCCCCAACTACGATAATACGCAGTATTTT
14	TRBV19	.	.	TRBJ1-1	CASSNRAVNTEAFF	TGTGCCAGTAGTAACCGGGCGGTGAACACTGAAGCTTTCTTT
15	TRBV6-5	.	TRBD1	TRBJ1-2	CASSYSYRGEGGYTF	TGTGCCAGCAGTTACTCCTACAGGGGGGAGGGTGGCTACACCTTC
16	TRBV27	few	.	TRBJ1-1	CASSHRASVVNTEAFF	TGTGCCAGCAGTCACAGGGCGTCGGTAGTGAACACTGAAGCTTTCTTT
13	TRBV7-9	.	.	TRBJ1-2	CASSLAPGYGYTF	TGTGCCAGCAGCTTGGCCCCGGGCTATGGCTACACCTTC
14	TRBV30	.	TRBD2	TRBJ2-3	CAWGGLAGADTQYF	TGTGCCTGGGGGGGACTAGCGGGAGCAGATACGCAGTATTTT
14	TRBV7-9	few	TRBD2	TRBJ2-1	CASSPQRERNEQFF	TGTGCCAGCAGCCCGCAGCGGGAACGGAATGAGCAGTTCTTC
16	TRBV4-1	.	.	TRBJ1-3	CASSQAGPRSGNTIYF	TGCGCCAGCAGCCAGGCGGGACCGCGCTCTGGAAACACCATATATTTT
16	TRBV20-1	.	.	TRBJ2-5	CSARDPRRGLVETQYF	TGCAGTGCTAGAGATCCGAGGAGGGGCTTAGTAGAGACCCAGTACTTC
17	TRBV14	.	TRBD2	TRBJ2-3	CASSQTSGRWRLDTQYF	TGTGCCAGCAGCCAGACTAGCGGGAGATGGCGGTTAGATACGCAGTATTTT
15	TRBV7-3	.	.	TRBJ2-1	CASSPASRGIGEQFF	TGTGCCAGCAGCCCTGCTTCGAGGGGGATAGGTGAGCAGTTCTTC
16	TRBV25-1	few	.	TRBJ2-7	CASSGLASRGRREQYF	TGTGCCAGCAGTGGCCTGGCTAGCCGGGGACGGAGAGAGCAGTACTTC
14	TRBV7-2	.	.	TRBJ1-6	CASSSQGLAAPLHF	TGTGCCAGCAGCTCACAGGGCCTTGCGGCACCCCTCCACTTT
14	TRBV12-3/TRBV12-4	.	TRBD2	TRBJ2-7	CASSLSSGKYEQYF	TGTGCCAGCAGTTTGTCTAGCGGGAAATACGAGCAGTACTTC
16	TRBV18	few	.	TRBJ2-1	CASSRDTVSSYNEQFF	TGTGCCAGCTCACGGGACACCGTGAGCTCCTACAATGAGCAGTTCTTC
17	TRBV6-1	many	TRBD2	TRBJ2-1	CASSFETGTSGRDEQFF	TGTGCCAGCAGTTTTGAGACCGGGACTAGCGGGAGGGATGAGCAGTTCTTC
15	TRBV18	.	.	TRBJ2-7	CASSPLPGEAYEQYF	TGTGCCAGCTCACCACTGCCCGGGGAAGCCTACGAGCAGTACTTC
11	TRBV2	.	.	TRBJ2-5	CASSAGETQYF	TGTGCCAGCAGTGCGGGGGAGACCCAGTACTTC
13	TRBV7-9	.	TRBD1	TRBJ2-7	CASSSGGPREQYF	TGTGCCAGCAGCTCAGGGGGTCCCCGCGAGCAGTACTTC
15	TRBV2	.	.	TRBJ2-1	CASSGSDSGYNEQFF	TGTGCCAGCAGTGGTAGCGATTCGGGCTACAATGAGCAGTTCTTC
13	TRBV6-1	.	.	TRBJ1-2	CASRTVANYGYTF	TGTGCCAGCCGTACAGTAGCTAACTATGGCTACACCTTC
16	TRBV2	.	.	TRBJ1-5	CASSSQLGRGNQPQHF	TGTGCCAGCAGCTCACAACTTGGCAGGGGCAATCAGCCCCAGCATTTT